A selection of T cell receptor beta chains follows, all from one sample in a study of blood T cell repertoires in COVID-19. The data were produced by immunoSEQ multiplex PCR, yet TCRdb's version contains in-frame clones alone and is incomplete. The sample yields 150,000 to 160,000 clones, roughly 80% seen once. Sequencing was done on a sample of peripheral blood. These receptors originate from a man aged 55 to 70 with acute or convalescent COVID-19. Each CDR3 is given with its conserved first and last residue. The D gene is left open where the match is weak. Clone size is shown for a subset of rows, as once, few, many or a class of expanded clone.

size	V	J	D	CDR3	DNA
NA	TRBV27	TRBJ2-1	TRBD2	CASNLGLAGVREQFF	TGTGCCAGCAACCTGGGACTAGCGGGAGTTCGCGAGCAGTTCTTC
NA	TRBV7-9	TRBJ1-2	NA	CASIGGGYGYTF	TGTGCCAGCATCGGGGGAGGGTATGGCTACACCTTC
NA	TRBV6-5	TRBJ2-7	TRBD1	CASSSPGQGASEQYF	TGTGCCAGCAGTTCCCCGGGACAGGGGGCTTCCGAGCAGTACTTC
NA	TRBV9	TRBJ2-6	NA	CASSPTPWERAGANVLTF	TGTGCCAGCAGCCCCACCCCCTGGGAGAGGGCCGGGGCCAACGTCCTGACTTTC
few	TRBV6-5	TRBJ1-2	TRBD1	CASSKQGDFGYTF	TGTGCCAGCAGCAAACAGGGGGACTTTGGCTACACCTTC
NA	TRBV11-2	TRBJ2-5	TRBD2	CASSLDRFGAGVGTQYF	TGTGCCAGCAGCTTAGATCGGTTTGGAGCGGGGGTCGGGACCCAGTACTTC
NA	TRBV6-6	TRBJ1-1	NA	CASSYARTRNTEAFF	TGTGCCAGCAGTTACGCGAGGACACGGAACACTGAAGCTTTCTTT
NA	TRBV28	TRBJ2-7	TRBD1	CASTLRTGAYEQYF	TGTGCCAGCACCCTAAGGACAGGGGCCTACGAGCAGTACTTC
NA	TRBV6-5	TRBJ1-2	TRBD1	CASRDRGETYGYTF	TGTGCCAGCAGAGACAGGGGCGAAACCTATGGCTACACCTTC
NA	TRBV5-1	TRBJ1-5	NA	CASSSGVHNQPQHF	TGCGCCAGCAGCTCCGGGGTTCACAATCAGCCCCAGCATTTT
NA	TRBV19	TRBJ1-2	TRBD1	CASIGTGGNYGYTF	TGTGCCAGTATCGGGACAGGGGGCAACTATGGCTACACCTTC
NA	TRBV4-2	TRBJ1-1	NA	CASSPSNRYTEAFF	TGTGCCAGCAGCCCCTCCAACAGATACACTGAAGCTTTCTTT
NA	TRBV6-6	TRBJ1-2	NA	CAGSRHNYGYTF	TGTGCCGGGTCCCGACATAACTATGGCTACACCTTC
NA	TRBV7-2	TRBJ2-2	TRBD2	CASSFSGGMGGELFF	TGTGCCAGCAGCTTTAGCGGGGGGATGGGCGGGGAGCTGTTTTTT
NA	TRBV11-3	TRBJ1-4	TRBD1	CASSYGQGANEKLFF	TGTGCCAGCAGCTACGGACAGGGGGCTAATGAAAAACTGTTTTTT
once	TRBV10-3	TRBJ2-5	TRBD1	CAISAGQGSETQYF	TGTGCCATCAGCGCGGGACAGGGGTCAGAGACCCAGTACTTC
NA	TRBV4-2	TRBJ1-6	NA	CASSQDVNSYNSPLHF	TGTGCCAGCAGCCAAGATGTAAACTCCTATAATTCACCCCTCCACTTT
NA	TRBV4-1	TRBJ1-2	NA	CASSQGTGQTNGYTF	TGCGCCAGCAGCCAAGGAACAGGACAGACTAATGGCTACACCTTC
NA	TRBV24-1	TRBJ2-3	TRBD1	CATSQGAAGTDTQYF	TGTGCCACCAGCCAGGGGGCTGCTGGCACAGATACGCAGTATTTT